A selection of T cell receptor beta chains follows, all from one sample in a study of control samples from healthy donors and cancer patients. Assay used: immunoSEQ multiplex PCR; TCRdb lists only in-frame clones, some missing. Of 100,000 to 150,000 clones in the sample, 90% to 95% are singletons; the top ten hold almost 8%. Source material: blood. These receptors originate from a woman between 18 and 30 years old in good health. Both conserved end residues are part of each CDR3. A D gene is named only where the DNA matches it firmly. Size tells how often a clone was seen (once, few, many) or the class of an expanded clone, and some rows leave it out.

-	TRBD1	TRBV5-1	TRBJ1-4	TGCGCCAGCAGCTTGAGGGACAGGGGTGAAAAACTGTTTTTT	CASSLRDRGEKLFF
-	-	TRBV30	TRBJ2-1	TGTGCCTGGAGCGGAGCCGAGGGTGAGCAGTTCTTC	CAWSGAEGEQFF
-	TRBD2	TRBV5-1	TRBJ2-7	TGCGCCAGCTCCCAGGGAGGGATCTACGAGCAGTACTTC	CASSQGGIYEQYF
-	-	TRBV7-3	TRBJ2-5	TGTGCCAGCAGCTTAATTGCGCGGGAGACCCAGTACTTC	CASSLIARETQYF
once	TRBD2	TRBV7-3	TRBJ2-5	TGTGCCAGCAGCTTAACCGGGAGGAACCAAGAGACCCAGTACTTC	CASSLTGRNQETQYF
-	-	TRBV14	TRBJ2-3	TGTGCCAGCAGCCACCCGGGTGGATATACGCAGTATTTT	CASSHPGGYTQYF
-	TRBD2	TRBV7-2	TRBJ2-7	TGTGCCAGCAGCCCTGGCATAGCGGGAGGGCCCACCGAGCAGTACTTC	CASSPGIAGGPTEQYF
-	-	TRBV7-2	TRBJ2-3	TGTGCCAGCGCGGGTCAGGGCGGTGGAGATACGCAGTATTTT	CASAGQGGGDTQYF
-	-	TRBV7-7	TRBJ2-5	TGTGCCAGCAGCTTCGATATAGGGTCGGGGACCCAGTACTTC	CASSFDIGSGTQYF
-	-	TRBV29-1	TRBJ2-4	TGCAGCGTCGGCGCCCATGGGAAAAACATTCAGTACTTC	CSVGAHGKNIQYF
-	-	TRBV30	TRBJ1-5	TGTGCCTGGAGTGTTGGGGAGGGTTGGAGGCAGCCCCAGCATTTT	CAWSVGEGWRQPQHF
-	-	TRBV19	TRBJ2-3	TGTGCCACCAGTAGCGGCACCCTCAACGCAGATACGCAGTATTTT	CATSSGTLNADTQYF
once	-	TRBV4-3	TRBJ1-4	TGCGCCAGCAGCCAAACACACAGGGCCACTAATGAAAAACTGTTTTTT	CASSQTHRATNEKLFF
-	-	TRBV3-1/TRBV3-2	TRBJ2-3	TGTGCCAGCAGCCAAGATTCGACAGAAGATACGCAGTATTTT	CASSQDSTEDTQYF
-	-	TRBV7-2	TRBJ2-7	TGTGCCAGCAGCCATGAGACCCTGGCATCCTACGAGCAGTACTTC	CASSHETLASYEQYF
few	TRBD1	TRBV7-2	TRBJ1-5	TGTGCCAGCAGCTTAGGGGGGGGGACAGGGACCGCCCAGCATTTT	CASSLGGGTGTAQHF
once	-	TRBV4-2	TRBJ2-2	TGTGCCAGCAGCCAAGATCGGCGGGATTGGGGAGGGGGAAACACCGGGGAGCTGTTTTTT	CASSQDRRDWGGGNTGELFF
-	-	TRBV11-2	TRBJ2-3	TGTGCCAGCAGCTTAGATGTAGGTACGCAGTATTTT	CASSLDVGTQYF
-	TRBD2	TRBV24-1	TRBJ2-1	TGTGCCACCAGTGATAATGGCGCAGCGGGAGGCTTCAATGAGCAGTTCTTC	CATSDNGAAGGFNEQFF
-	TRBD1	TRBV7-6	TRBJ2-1	TGTGCCAGCAGCCCTGACAGGGGGCGCCACAATGAGCAGTTCTTC	CASSPDRGRHNEQFF
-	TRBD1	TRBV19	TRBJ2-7	TGTGCCAGTAGTATTTCAGGATTTGGACAGGGTATAAACGAGCAGTACTTC	CASSISGFGQGINEQYF
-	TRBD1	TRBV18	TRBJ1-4	TGTGCCAGCTCACCCACCACACAGGGGGGTGAAAAACTGTTTTTT	CASSPTTQGGEKLFF
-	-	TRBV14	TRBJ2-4	TGTGCCAGCAGCCTTCGTACGGGGGCCGGACCCAAAAACATTCAGTACTTC	CASSLRTGAGPKNIQYF
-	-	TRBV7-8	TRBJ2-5	TGTGCCAGCAGCTTAGATAGGGTCGGGGAGACCCAGTACTTC	CASSLDRVGETQYF
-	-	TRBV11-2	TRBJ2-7	TGTGCCAGCAGCTTCGCCTACGAGCAGTACTTC	CASSFAYEQYF
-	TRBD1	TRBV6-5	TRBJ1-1	TGTGCCAGCAGTTATAAGACAGGGACGGCTTTCTTT	CASSYKTGTAFF
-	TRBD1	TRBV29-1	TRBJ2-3	TGCAGCGTTGATACAGGGGGGACAGATACGCAGTATTTT	CSVDTGGTDTQYF
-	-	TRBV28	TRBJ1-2	TGTGCCAGCACACACCAATATTATCGACAGATGATAGCTAACTATGGCTACACCTTC	CASTHQYYRQMIANYGYTF
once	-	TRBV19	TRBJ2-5	TGTGCCAGTAGTCCTCAGACGGGTTTAGCCCAGTACTTC	CASSPQTGLAQYF
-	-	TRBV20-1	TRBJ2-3	TGCAGTGCTAGTCGGGTGACTCCTAGCACAGATACGCAGTATTTT	CSASRVTPSTDTQYF
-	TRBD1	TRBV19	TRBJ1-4	TGTGCCAGCATAACTACAGGGGGGCGAAGGGGTGAAAAACTGTTTTTT	CASITTGGRRGEKLFF
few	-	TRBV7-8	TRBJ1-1	TGTGCCAGCAGCTTAACAGGGAACACTGAAGCTTTCTTT	CASSLTGNTEAFF
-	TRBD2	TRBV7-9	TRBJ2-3	TGTGCCAGCAGCTTAGGTCAGACTAGCGGGGGAACAGATACGCAGTATTTT	CASSLGQTSGGTDTQYF
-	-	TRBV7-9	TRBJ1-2	TGTGCCAGCAGCGTAGGCTCGACAGGCTATGGCTACACCTTC	CASSVGSTGYGYTF
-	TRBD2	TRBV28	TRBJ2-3	TGTGCCAGCACCCTGAGCGGGGTCAGCACAGATACGCAGTATTTT	CASTLSGVSTDTQYF
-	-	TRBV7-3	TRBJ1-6	TGTGCCAGCAGCTTAGGTCTGGGGGATAATTCACCCCTCCACTTT	CASSLGLGDNSPLHF
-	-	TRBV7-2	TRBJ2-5	TGTGCCAGCAGCTTAGGGGGGGTAGAGACCCAGTACTTC	CASSLGGVETQYF
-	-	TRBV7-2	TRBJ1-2	TGTGCCAGCAGCTTAAGGACAGTCACTAACTATGGCTACACCTTC	CASSLRTVTNYGYTF
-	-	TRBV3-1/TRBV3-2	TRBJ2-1	TGTGCCAGCAGCCAAGAGGGCTATTGGGGGCAAAATGAGCAGTTCTTC	CASSQEGYWGQNEQFF
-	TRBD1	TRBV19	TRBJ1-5	TGTGCCAGTAGTATAGACAGGGGGGGCAATCAGCCCCAGCATTTT	CASSIDRGGNQPQHF
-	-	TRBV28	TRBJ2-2	TGTGCCAGCCGCTCTGGGGGGAACACCGGGGAGCTGTTTTTT	CASRSGGNTGELFF
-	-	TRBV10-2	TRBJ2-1	TGCGCCAGCAGCGCCCCCGACCGAGTTAGGAATGAGCAGTTCTTC	CASSAPDRVRNEQFF
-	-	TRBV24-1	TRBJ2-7	TGTGCCACCAGTGAAGGGGCCACACCCTACGAGCAGTACTTC	CATSEGATPYEQYF
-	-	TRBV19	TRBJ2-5	TGTGCCAGTAGTATAGATCGGAGCAGCCCAGAGACCCAGTACTTC	CASSIDRSSPETQYF
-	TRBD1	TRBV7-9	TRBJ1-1	TGTGCCAGCAGCCTACACCTACTCCAACAGGGGAGGGATCGCACTGAAGCTTTCTTT	CASSLHLLQQGRDRTEAFF
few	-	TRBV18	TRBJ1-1	TGTGCCAGCTCCAGAGACACCTCGAACACTGAAGCTTTCTTT	CASSRDTSNTEAFF